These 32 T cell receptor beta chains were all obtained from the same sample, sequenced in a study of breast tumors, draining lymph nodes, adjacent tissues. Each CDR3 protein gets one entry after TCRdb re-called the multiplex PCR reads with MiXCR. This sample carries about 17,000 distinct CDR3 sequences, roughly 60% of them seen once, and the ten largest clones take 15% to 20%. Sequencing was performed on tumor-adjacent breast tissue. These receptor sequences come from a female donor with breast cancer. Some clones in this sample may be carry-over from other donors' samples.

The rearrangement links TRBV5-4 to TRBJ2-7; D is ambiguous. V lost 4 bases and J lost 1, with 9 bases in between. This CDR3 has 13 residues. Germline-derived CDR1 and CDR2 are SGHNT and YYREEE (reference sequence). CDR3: CASSGVGSYEQYF. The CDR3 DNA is TGTGCCAGCAGCGGGGTAGGGTCCTACGAGCAGTACTTC. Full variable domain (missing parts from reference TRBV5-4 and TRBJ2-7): ETGVTQSPTHLIKTRGQQVTLRCSSQSGHNTVSWYQQALGQGPQFIFQYYREEENGRGNFPPRFSGLQFPNYSSELNVNALELDDSALYLCASSGVGSYEQYFGPGTRLTVT.

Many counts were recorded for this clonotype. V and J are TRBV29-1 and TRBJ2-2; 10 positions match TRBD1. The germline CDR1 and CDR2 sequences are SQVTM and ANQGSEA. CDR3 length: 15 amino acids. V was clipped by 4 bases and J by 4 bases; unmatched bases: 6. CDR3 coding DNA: TGCAGCGTTGGAACCGGGACAGGGGTCACCGGGGAGCTGTTTTTT. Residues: CSVGTGTGVTGELFF.

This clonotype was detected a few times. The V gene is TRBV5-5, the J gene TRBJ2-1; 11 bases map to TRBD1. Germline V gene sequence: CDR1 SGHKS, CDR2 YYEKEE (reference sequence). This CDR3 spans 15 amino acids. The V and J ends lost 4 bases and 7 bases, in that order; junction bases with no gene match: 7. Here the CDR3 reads CASSLRTGGKNEQFF. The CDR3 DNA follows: TGTGCCAGCAGCCTAAGGACAGGGGGCAAAAATGAGCAGTTCTTC. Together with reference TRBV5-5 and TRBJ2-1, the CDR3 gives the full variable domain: DAGVTQSPTHLIKTRGQQVTLRCSPISGHKSVSWYQQVLGQGPQFIFQYYEKEERGRGNFPDRFSARQFPNYSSELNVNALLLGDSALYLCASSLRTGGKNEQFFGPGTRLTVL.

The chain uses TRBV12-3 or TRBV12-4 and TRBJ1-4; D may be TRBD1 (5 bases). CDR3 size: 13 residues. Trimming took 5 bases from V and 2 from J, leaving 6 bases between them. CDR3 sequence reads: CASSRQTNEKLFF. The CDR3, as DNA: TGTGCCAGCAGTCGACAGACTAATGAAAAACTGTTTTTT.

Written as DNA, the CDR3 is TGTGCCAGTAGTATATACCGGTTTGGCACAGATACGCAGTATTTT. Amino acids: CASSIYRFGTDTQYF. V is TRBV19 and J is TRBJ2-3; D gene unclear. Germline V CDR1 and CDR2: LNHDA, SQIVND (reference sequence). The CDR3 has 15 amino acids. Between the trimmed V and J ends, which lost 2 bases and 1 base, there was a span of 10 bases.

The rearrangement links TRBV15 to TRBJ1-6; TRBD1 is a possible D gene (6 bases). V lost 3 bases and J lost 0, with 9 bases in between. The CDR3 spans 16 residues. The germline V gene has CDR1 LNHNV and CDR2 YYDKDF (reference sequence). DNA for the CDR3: TGTGCCACCAGCAGTGACAGGAGCTCCTATAATTCACCCCTCCACTTT. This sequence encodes CATSSDRSSYNSPLHF. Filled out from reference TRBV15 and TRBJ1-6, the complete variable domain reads DAMVIQNPRYQVTQFGKPVTLSCSQTLNHNVMYWYQQKSSQAPKLLFHYYDKDFNNEADTPDNFQSRRPNTSFCFLDIRSPGLGDTAMYLCATSSDRSSYNSPLHFGNGTRLTVT.

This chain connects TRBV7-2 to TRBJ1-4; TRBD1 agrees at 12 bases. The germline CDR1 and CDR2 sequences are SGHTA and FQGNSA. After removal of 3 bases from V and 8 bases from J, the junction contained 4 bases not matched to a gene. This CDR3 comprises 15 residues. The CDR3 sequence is CASSLGQGAREKLFF. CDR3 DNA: TGTGCCAGCAGCTTGGGACAGGGGGCAAGAGAAAAACTGTTTTTT.

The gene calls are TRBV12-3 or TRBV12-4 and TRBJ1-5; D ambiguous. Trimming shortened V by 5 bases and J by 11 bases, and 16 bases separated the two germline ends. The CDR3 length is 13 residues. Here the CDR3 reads CASSLPEGETQHF. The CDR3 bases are TGTGCCAGCAGTCTCCCCGAGGGAGAGACCCAGCATTTT.

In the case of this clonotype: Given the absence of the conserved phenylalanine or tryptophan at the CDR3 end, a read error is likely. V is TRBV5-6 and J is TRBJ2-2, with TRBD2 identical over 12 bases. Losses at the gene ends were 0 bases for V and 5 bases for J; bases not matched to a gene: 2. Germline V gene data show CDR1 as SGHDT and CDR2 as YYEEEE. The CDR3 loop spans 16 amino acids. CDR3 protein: CASSLGLAGETGELFV. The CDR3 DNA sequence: TGTGCCAGCAGCTTGGGACTAGCGGGGGAAACCGGGGAGCTGTTTGTG.

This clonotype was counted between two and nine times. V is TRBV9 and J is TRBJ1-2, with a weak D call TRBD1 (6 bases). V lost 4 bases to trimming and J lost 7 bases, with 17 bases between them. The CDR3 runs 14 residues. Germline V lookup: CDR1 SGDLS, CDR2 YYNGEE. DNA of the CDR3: TGTGCCAGCAGCAAGGCGGGGGGCTGGGCTGGCTACACCTTC. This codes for CASSKAGGWAGYTF.

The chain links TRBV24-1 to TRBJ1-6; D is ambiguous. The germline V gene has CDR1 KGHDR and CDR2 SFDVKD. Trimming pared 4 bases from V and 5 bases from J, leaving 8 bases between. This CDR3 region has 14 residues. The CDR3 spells CATSESRDNSPLHF. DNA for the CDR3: TGTGCCACCAGTGAATCCCGGGATAATTCACCCCTCCACTTT.

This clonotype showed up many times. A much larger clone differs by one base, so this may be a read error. The CDR3 region has the DNA TGTCCCAGCAGCCAAGCCGGTCCCGGGGAGCTGTTTTTT. Its protein is CPSSQAGPGELFF. This chain connects TRBV3-1 to TRBJ2-2; D not resolved. The CDR3 contains 13 residues. The germline V gene encodes CDR1 LGHDT and CDR2 YNNKEL (reference sequence). Filled out from reference TRBV3-1 and TRBJ2-2, the complete variable domain reads DTAVSQTPKYLVTQMGNDKSIKCEQNLGHDTMYWYKQDSKKFLKIMFSYNNKELIINETVPNRFSPKSPDKAHLNLHINSLELGDSAVYFCPSSQAGPGELFFGEGSRLTVL.

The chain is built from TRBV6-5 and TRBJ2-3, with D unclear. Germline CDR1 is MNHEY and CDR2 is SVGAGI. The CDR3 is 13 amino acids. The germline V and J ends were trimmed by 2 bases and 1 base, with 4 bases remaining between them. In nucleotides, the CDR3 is TGTGCCAGCAGTTACCCAGGCACAGATACGCAGTATTTT. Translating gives CASSYPGTDTQYF.

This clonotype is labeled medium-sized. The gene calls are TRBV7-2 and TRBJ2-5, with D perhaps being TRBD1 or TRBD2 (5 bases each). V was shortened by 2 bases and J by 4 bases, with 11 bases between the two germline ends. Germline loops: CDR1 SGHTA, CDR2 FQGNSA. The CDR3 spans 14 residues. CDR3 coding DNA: TGTGCCAGCAGCTTAAGTTCGAGGGGAGAGACCCAGTACTTC. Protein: CASSLSSRGETQYF.

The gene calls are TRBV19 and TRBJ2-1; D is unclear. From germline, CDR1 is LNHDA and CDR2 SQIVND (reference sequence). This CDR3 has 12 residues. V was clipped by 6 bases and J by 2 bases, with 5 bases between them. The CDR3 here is CASRGTYNEQFF. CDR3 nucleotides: TGTGCCAGTAGGGGGACCTACAATGAGCAGTTCTTC.

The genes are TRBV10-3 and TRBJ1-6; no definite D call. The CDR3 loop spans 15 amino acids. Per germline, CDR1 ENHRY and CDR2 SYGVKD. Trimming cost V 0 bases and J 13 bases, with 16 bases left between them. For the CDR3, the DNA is TGTGCCATCAGTGAGTCTGGGGAGAGTGGTTCGCCCCTCCACTTT. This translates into CAISESGESGSPLHF.

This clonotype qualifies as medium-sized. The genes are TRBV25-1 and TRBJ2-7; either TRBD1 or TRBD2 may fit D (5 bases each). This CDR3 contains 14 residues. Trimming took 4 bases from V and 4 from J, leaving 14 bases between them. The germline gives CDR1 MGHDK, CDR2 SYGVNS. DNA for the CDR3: TGTGCCAGCAGTGGAATATCCGGGGCATACGAGCAGTACTTC. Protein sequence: CASSGISGAYEQYF.

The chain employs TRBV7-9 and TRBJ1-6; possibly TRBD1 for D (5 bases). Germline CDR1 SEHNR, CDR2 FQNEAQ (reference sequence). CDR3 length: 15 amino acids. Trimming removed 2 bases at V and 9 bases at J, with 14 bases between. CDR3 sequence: CASSLIGGSGSPLHF. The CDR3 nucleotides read TGTGCCAGCAGCTTAATCGGGGGGAGTGGTTCACCCCTCCACTTT.

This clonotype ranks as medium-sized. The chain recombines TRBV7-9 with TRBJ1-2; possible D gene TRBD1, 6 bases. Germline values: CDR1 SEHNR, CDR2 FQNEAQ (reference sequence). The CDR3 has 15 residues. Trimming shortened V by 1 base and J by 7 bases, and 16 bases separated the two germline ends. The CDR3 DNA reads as TGTGCCAGCAGCTTAGGGGGGGGCCACGCCGTTGGCTACACCTTC. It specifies CASSLGGGHAVGYTF.

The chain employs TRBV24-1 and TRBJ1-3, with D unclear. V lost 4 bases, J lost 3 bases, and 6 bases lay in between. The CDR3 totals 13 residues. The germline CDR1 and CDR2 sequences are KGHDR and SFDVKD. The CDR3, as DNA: TGTGCCACCAGTGAGGCGTTTGGAAACACCATATATTTT. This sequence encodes CATSEAFGNTIYF.

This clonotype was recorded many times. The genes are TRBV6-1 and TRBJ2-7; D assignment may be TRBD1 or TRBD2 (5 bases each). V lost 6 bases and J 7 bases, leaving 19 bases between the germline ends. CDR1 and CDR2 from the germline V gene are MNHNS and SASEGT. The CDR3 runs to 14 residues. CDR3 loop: CASRGPQEPLEQYV. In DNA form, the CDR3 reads TGTGCCAGCAGGGGACCCCAAGAGCCCCTGGAGCAGTACGTC.

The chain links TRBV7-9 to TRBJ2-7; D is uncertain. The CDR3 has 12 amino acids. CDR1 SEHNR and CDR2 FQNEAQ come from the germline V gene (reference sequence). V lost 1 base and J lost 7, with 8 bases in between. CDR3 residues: CASSLVAKEQYF. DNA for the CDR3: TGTGCCAGCAGCTTAGTCGCGAAGGAGCAGTACTTC. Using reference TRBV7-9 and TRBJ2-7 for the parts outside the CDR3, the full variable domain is DTGVSQNPRHKITKRGQNVTFRCDPISEHNRLYWYRQTLGQGPEFLTYFQNEAQLEKSRLLSDRFSAERPKGSFSTLEIQRTEQGDSAMYLCASSLVAKEQYFGPGTRLTVT.

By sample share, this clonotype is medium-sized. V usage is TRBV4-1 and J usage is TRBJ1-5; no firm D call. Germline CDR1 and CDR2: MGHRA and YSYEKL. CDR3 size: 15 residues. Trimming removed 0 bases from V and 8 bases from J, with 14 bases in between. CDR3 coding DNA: TGCGCCAGCAGCCAAGATCAGTTTACGATAGAGCCCCAGCATTTT. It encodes CASSQDQFTIEPQHF.

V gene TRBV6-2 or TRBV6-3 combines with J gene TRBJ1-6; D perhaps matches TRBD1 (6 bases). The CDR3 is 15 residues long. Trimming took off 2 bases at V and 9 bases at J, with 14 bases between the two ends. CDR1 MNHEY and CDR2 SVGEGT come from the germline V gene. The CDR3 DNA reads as TGTGCCAGCAGTTACGAGCTGACAGGCTCTTCACCCCTCCACTTT. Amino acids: CASSYELTGSSPLHF.

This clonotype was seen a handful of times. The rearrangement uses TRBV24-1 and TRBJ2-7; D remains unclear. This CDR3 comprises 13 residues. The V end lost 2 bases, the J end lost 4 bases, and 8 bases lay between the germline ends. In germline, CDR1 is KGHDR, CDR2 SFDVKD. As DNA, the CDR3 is TGTGCCACCAGTGATTCTCTCAGTTACGAGCAGTACTTC. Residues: CATSDSLSYEQYF.

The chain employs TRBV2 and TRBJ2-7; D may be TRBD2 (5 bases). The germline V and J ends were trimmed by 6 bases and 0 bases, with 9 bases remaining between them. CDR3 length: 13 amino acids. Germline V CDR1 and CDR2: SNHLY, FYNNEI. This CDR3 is CASRDWHSYEQYF. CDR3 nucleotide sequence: TGTGCCAGCAGGGACTGGCACTCCTACGAGCAGTACTTC.

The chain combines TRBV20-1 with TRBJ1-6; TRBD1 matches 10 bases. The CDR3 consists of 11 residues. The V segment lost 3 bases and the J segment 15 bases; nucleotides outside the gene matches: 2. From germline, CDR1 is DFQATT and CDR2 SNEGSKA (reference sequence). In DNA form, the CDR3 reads TGCAGTGCTAGGACAGGGGGCATCCTCCACTTT. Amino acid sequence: CSARTGGILHF.

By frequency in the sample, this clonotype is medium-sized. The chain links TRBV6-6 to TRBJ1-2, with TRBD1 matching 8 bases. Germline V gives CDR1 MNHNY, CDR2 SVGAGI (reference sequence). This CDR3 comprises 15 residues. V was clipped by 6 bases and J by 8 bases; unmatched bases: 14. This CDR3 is CASSLPQDRARGYTF. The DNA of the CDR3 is TGTGCCAGCAGCTTACCCCAGGACAGGGCCCGGGGCTACACCTTC.

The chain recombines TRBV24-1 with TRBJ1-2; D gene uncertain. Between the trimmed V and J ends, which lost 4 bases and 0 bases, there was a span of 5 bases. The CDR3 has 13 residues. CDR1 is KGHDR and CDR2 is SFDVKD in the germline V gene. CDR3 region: CATSDEPNYGYTF. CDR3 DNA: TGTGCCACCAGTGACGAACCTAACTATGGCTACACCTTC.

This chain's CDR3 is CASEGRKIFHEQYV. CDR3 bases: TGTGCTAGCGAAGGCAGGAAAATTTTCCACGAGCAGTACGTC. The chain uses TRBV7-8 and TRBJ2-7; D perhaps matches TRBD2 (5 bases). Germline V gene data show CDR1 as SGHVS and CDR2 as FQNEAQ. This CDR3 has 14 amino acids.

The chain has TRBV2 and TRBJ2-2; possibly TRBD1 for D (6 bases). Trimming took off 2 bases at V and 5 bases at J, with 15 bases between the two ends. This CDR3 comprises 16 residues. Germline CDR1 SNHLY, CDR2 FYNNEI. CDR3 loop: CASSELGAQSTGELFF. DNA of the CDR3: TGTGCCAGCAGTGAACTGGGGGCGCAAAGTACCGGGGAGCTGTTTTTT.

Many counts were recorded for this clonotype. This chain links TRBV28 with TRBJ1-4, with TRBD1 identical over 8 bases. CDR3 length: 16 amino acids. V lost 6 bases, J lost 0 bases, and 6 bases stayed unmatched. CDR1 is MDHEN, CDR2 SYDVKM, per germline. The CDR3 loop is CASSPGGEATNEKLFF. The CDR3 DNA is TGTGCCAGCAGCCCAGGGGGCGAAGCAACTAATGAAAAACTGTTTTTT.